The 29 T cell receptor beta chains below all came from one sample that was sequenced in a study of blood T cells in healthy people across ages. Together with a sample-barcoded 5' primer, a J-beta primer mix was included in a second PCR lasting 7 to 11 cycles. Each CDR3 protein gets one entry after TCRdb re-called the 5' RACE reads with MiXCR. The sample carries about a million distinct CDR3 sequences, 40% to 60% recorded once. The material sequenced was blood. Source of these receptors: a man aged 25-40 years in good health.

The rearrangement joins TRBV6-2 or TRBV6-3 to TRBJ2-1, with D perhaps matching TRBD1 (6 bases). Germline CDR1 is MNHEY and CDR2 is SVGEGT. V was trimmed by 2 bases and J by 7 bases, leaving 18 bases between them. This CDR3 spans 16 amino acids. CDR3: CASSYLSGQRANEQFF. The DNA of the CDR3 is TGTGCCAGCAGTTACCTCTCGGGACAAAGGGCGAATGAGCAGTTCTTC.

This clonotype was seen only a few times. V is TRBV6-5 and J is TRBJ2-7; weak D call: TRBD2 (5 bases). TRBJ2-5 explains the end of the DNA better; the J call may be wrong. The length of the CDR3 is 13 residues. CDR1 MNHEY and CDR2 SVGAGI come from the germline V gene. CDR3 protein: CASSSQRGETQYF. CDR3 nucleotide sequence: TGTGCCAGCTCCTCCCAACGGGGAGAGACCCAGTACTTC.

This clonotype was seen a single time. The rearrangement joins TRBV11-2 to TRBJ2-7, with TRBD1 matching over 8 bases. The DNA end lines up better with TRBJ2-5; the J call may be wrong. Germline assignment: CDR1 SGHAT and CDR2 FQNNGV. The CDR3 spans 16 residues. CDR3 bases: TGTGCCAGCAGCTTATTCCCAGGGGGCGGCCCAGAGACCCAGTACTTC. As protein: CASSLFPGGGPETQYF.

V gene TRBV6-2 or TRBV6-3 combines with J gene TRBJ2-7; 8 bases line up with TRBD2. The V and J ends lost 3 bases and 2 bases, in that order; junction bases with no gene match: 3. The CDR3 spans 14 residues. The germline V gene has CDR1 MNHEY and CDR2 SVGEGT. CDR3 DNA: TGTGCCAGCAGTTATGGACTAGCCGCCTACGAGCAGTACTTC. Amino acid sequence: CASSYGLAAYEQYF.

The chain has TRBV11-1 and TRBJ1-1; TRBD1 aligns across 11 bases. The germline CDR1 and CDR2 sequences are SGHAT and FQDESV (reference sequence). Trimming cost V 6 bases and J 4 bases; bases outside gene matches: 4. The CDR3 is made up of 14 amino acids. The CDR3 is CASRRGTGGTEAFF. The CDR3 region has the DNA TGTGCCAGCAGACGCGGGACAGGGGGCACTGAAGCTTTCTTT.

The chain employs TRBV6-2 or TRBV6-3 and TRBJ1-6, with D uncertain. The CDR3 loop spans 15 amino acids. Trimming cost V 7 bases and J 0 bases, with 10 bases left between them. CDR1 and CDR2 (germline): MNHEY, SVGEGT. Here the CDR3 reads CASTQRSSYNSPLHF. Here the CDR3 DNA reads TGTGCCAGCACCCAGCGAAGCTCCTATAATTCACCCCTCCACTTT.

The chain uses TRBV12-3 or TRBV12-4 and TRBJ1-1, with a weak D call TRBD1 (5 bases). Trimming removed 3 bases from V and 0 bases from J, with 8 bases in between. This CDR3 comprises 14 residues. The CDR3 sequence is CASSFEGLNTEAFF. The CDR3 DNA reads TGTGCCAGCAGTTTTGAGGGACTGAACACTGAAGCTTTCTTT.

The chain carries TRBV28 and TRBJ2-5; no firm D call. V shed 4 bases and J shed 5 bases, with 11 bases lying between them. Germline V lookup: CDR1 MDHEN, CDR2 SYDVKM. The CDR3 has 13 residues. The CDR3 coding sequence is TGTGCCAGCAGTTCTGGCCGAGAGGAGACCCAGTACTTC. This translates into CASSSGREETQYF.

This clonotype was observed at least ten times. The rearrangement joins TRBV20-1 to TRBJ2-3; 9 bases align to TRBD1. With 5 bases clipped from V and 6 bases from J, the junction kept 6 bases outside the gene matches. Germline V gene data show CDR1 as DFQATT and CDR2 as SNEGSKA (reference sequence). This CDR3 is built from 13 residues. The chain's CDR3 is CSAGGQGTDTQYF. The CDR3 coding sequence is TGCAGTGCTGGGGGACAGGGAACCGATACGCAGTATTTT.

This clonotype was detected only a few times. V gene TRBV4-1 combines with J gene TRBJ2-1; no clear D. V was clipped by 1 base and J by 5 bases, with 15 bases between them. CDR1 and CDR2 (germline): MGHRA, YSYEKL. The CDR3 extends over 16 amino acids. The DNA for the CDR3 is TGCGCCAGCAGCCAAGTCCCTTTGGTGACAAACAATGAGCAGTTCTTC. Translating it yields CASSQVPLVTNNEQFF.

The chain links TRBV12-3 or TRBV12-4 to TRBJ2-7; 7 nucleotides align to TRBD1. The CDR3 is 14 amino acids. With 5 bases clipped from V and 1 base from J, the junction kept 5 bases outside the gene matches. The CDR3 nucleotides read TGTGCCAGCAGTCCGGGACAGATATCCTACGAGCAGTACTTC. Its protein product is CASSPGQISYEQYF.

The sample holds a few counts of this clonotype. The chain links TRBV12-3 or TRBV12-4 to TRBJ1-6; the D gene is possibly TRBD1 (5 bases). This CDR3 comprises 15 residues. The V gene lost 6 bases and the J gene lost 1 base, with 10 bases spanning the gap. The CDR3 spells CASSSGGSYNSPLHF. CDR3 DNA: TGTGCCAGCAGCTCCGGGGGGTCCTATAATTCACCCCTCCACTTT.

CDR3 amino acids: CASSLVGSDAYNEQFF. The CDR3 coding sequence is TGTGCCAGCAGCTTAGTCGGGTCGGACGCCTACAATGAGCAGTTCTTC. This chain connects TRBV7-2 to TRBJ2-1, with unresolved D. V lost 1 base, J lost 2 bases, and 12 bases lay in between. CDR1 is SGHTA and CDR2 is FQGNSA in the germline V gene. The CDR3 length is 16 residues.

This clonotype appeared a few times. The chain links TRBV7-9 to TRBJ1-1; TRBD1 might be the D (5 bases). Trimming left V 6 bases short and J 7 bases short, with 12 bases between. The germline CDR1 and CDR2 sequences are SEHNR and FQNEAQ (reference sequence). The CDR3 totals 12 residues. In nucleotides, the CDR3 is TGTGCCAGCAGTTATGACCAGGGTGAAGCTTTCTTT. This sequence encodes CASSYDQGEAFF.

The J gene is TRBJ1-5, the V gene TRBV12-3 or TRBV12-4, with D possibly being TRBD1 (6 bases). The CDR3 sequence is 15 residues long. V lost 5 bases to trimming and J lost 3 bases, with 14 bases between them. The CDR3 DNA is TGTGCCAGCAGTACAGGGAACCCCTACAATCAGCCCCAGCATTTT. Protein: CASSTGNPYNQPQHF.

This chain links TRBV28 with TRBJ2-5, with 9 bases matching TRBD1. Germline assignment: CDR1 MDHEN and CDR2 SYDVKM. CDR3 length: 15 residues. The V segment lost 2 bases and the J segment 4 bases; nucleotides outside the gene matches: 5. In DNA, the CDR3 is TGTGCCAGCAGTTTAGTGGGACAGGGTTCAGAGACCCAGTACTTC. Protein sequence: CASSLVGQGSETQYF.

The chain couples TRBV3-1 to TRBJ2-1; no definite D call. V shed 0 bases and J shed 0 bases, with 6 bases lying between them. The CDR3 runs 15 residues. Germline V lookup: CDR1 LGHDT, CDR2 YNNKEL (reference sequence). CDR3 bases: TGTGCCAGCAGCCAAGAAGCTACCTCCTACAATGAGCAGTTCTTC. Its translation is CASSQEATSYNEQFF.

This clonotype was seen ten or more times. This chain links TRBV2 with TRBJ2-7, with D perhaps matching TRBD1 or TRBD2 (5 bases each). The CDR3 runs to 12 residues. Trimming removed 7 bases at V and 7 bases at J, with 14 bases between. CDR1 SNHLY and CDR2 FYNNEI come from the germline V gene. The CDR3 protein is CASTTVGVEQYF. The DNA of the CDR3 is TGTGCCAGCACTACCGTGGGGGTAGAGCAGTACTTC.

For this clonotype: The junction and the germline gene differ at one end; a read error may be behind it. The V gene is TRBV30, the J gene TRBJ2-2, with D maybe TRBD1 (7 bases). The CDR3 has 16 residues. Germline V gene data show CDR1 as GTSNPN and CDR2 as SVGIG (reference sequence). CDR3 in amino acids: CAFREQGTTITGGLFF. The DNA for the CDR3 is TGTGCCTTTAGAGAACAGGGGACAACAATCACCGGGGGGCTGTTTTTT.

In this sample, this clonotype turned up a few times. The chain uses TRBV7-9 and TRBJ1-1, with a possible D match to TRBD1 (6 bases). Germline-derived CDR1 and CDR2 are SEHNR and FQNEAQ (reference sequence). This CDR3 comprises 15 residues. Trimming took 5 bases from V and 1 from J, leaving 14 bases between them. The CDR3 nucleotides are TGTGCCAGCAGCACCCGGGACAAGAAGAACACTGAAGCTTTCTTT. Its protein is CASSTRDKKNTEAFF.

This chain uses TRBV20-1 with TRBJ1-5, with 7 nucleotides matching TRBD1. The CDR3 consists of 14 residues. CDR1 and CDR2 (germline): DFQATT, SNEGSKA (reference sequence). V was clipped by 0 bases and J by 4 bases; unmatched bases: 3. As DNA, the CDR3 is TGCAGTGCTAGAGACCAGGGGGGGAATCAGCCCCAGCATTTT. Translating gives CSARDQGGNQPQHF.

This sequence joins TRBV29-1 and TRBJ2-7, with TRBD2 matching 7 bases. The V gene end was trimmed by 3 bases and the J gene end by 1 base; junction bases not matched to a gene: 6. The CDR3 sequence is 14 residues long. Germline V gene data show CDR1 as SQVTM and CDR2 as ANQGSEA. The chain's CDR3 is CSVDGGGPSYEQYF. The DNA of the CDR3 is TGCAGCGTTGACGGGGGAGGGCCGTCCTACGAGCAGTACTTC.

V usage is TRBV7-9 and J usage is TRBJ1-5; D unclear. Germline-derived CDR1 and CDR2 are SEHNR and FQNEAQ (reference sequence). Trimming shortened V by 1 base and J by 8 bases, and 15 bases separated the two germline ends. The CDR3 covers 15 residues. The CDR3 coding sequence is TGTGCCAGCAGCTTAGGTAGGGCGCTTGGGGAGCCCCAGCATTTT. The encoded protein is CASSLGRALGEPQHF.

The chain combines TRBV12-3 or TRBV12-4 with TRBJ2-7; 7 bases align to TRBD1. The CDR3 runs to 13 residues. V shed 2 bases, J shed 5 bases, and the junction held 3 bases outside the gene matches. The CDR3 is CASSLTGVDEQYF. Written as DNA, the CDR3 is TGTGCCAGCAGTTTAACAGGGGTAGACGAGCAGTACTTC.

This sequence joins TRBV4-2 and TRBJ2-5, with 8 bases matching TRBD1. The J call may be faulty, since TRBJ2-7 better matches the DNA end. Germline loops: CDR1 LGHNA, CDR2 YNFKEQ. This CDR3 comprises 15 residues. In nucleotides, the CDR3 is TGTGCCAGCAGCCAAATGACAGGGGCGACCTACGAGCAGTACTTC. Its protein is CASSQMTGATYEQYF.

A remark on this clonotype: This may arise from a read error, as a much more abundant clone is one base away. The chain carries TRBV2 and TRBJ2-4; 10 bases match TRBD1. CDR1 is SNHLY, CDR2 FYNNEI, per germline. Germline trimming cut 7 bases from V and 5 bases from J; bases unmatched to any gene: 8. The CDR3 covers 15 residues. Written as DNA, the CDR3 is TGTGCCAGCAAACCTGGGACAGGGGACGAAAACATTCAGTACTTC. This translates into CASKPGTGDENIQYF.

The rearrangement joins TRBV12-3 or TRBV12-4 to TRBJ2-1; D unresolved. The length of the CDR3 is 11 residues. Trimming shortened V by 7 bases and J by 4 bases, and 5 bases separated the two germline ends. In nucleotides, the CDR3 is TGTGCCAGCACCCAATACAATGAGCAGTTCTTC. The encoded protein is CASTQYNEQFF.

CDR3 coding DNA: TGTGCCAGCAGTCCCACCATGACAGGAGGGGGCGAGCAGTACTTC. Protein product: CASSPTMTGGGEQYF. This rearrangement joins TRBV6-6 to TRBJ2-7; D might be TRBD1 or TRBD2, each matching 6 bases. Trimming pared 5 bases from V and 6 bases from J, leaving 20 bases between. Per germline, CDR1 MNHNY and CDR2 SVGAGI (reference sequence). This CDR3 has 15 amino acids.

This chain connects TRBV6-5 to TRBJ2-5; D is unclear. Judging by the DNA end, TRBJ2-7 fits better; the J call may be wrong. The CDR3 runs 14 residues. The V gene's germline CDR1 is MNHEY and CDR2 SVGAGI. Here the CDR3 DNA reads TGTGCCAGCAGTTACGATTTCGGTGGCTACGAGCAGTACTTC. It is translated as CASSYDFGGYEQYF.